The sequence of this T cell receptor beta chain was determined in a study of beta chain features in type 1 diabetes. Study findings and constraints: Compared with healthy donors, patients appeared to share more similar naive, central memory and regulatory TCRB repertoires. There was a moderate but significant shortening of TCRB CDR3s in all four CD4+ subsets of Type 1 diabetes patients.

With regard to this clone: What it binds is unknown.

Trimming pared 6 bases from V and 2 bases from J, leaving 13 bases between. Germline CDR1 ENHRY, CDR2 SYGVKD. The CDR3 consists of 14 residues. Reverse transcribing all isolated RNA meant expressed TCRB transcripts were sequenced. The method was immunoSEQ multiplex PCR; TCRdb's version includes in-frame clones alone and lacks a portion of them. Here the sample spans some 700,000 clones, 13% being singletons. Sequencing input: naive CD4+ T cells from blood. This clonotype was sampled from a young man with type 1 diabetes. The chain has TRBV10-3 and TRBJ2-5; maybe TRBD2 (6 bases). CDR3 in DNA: TGTGCCATCAGCCCCCTAGCGTCTCAAGAGACCCAGTACTTC. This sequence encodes CAISPLASQETQYF.